The 9 T cell receptor beta chains in this list originate from one sample, sequenced in a study of monozygotic twins with inflammatory bowel disease. From the 5' RACE reads, TCRdb lists one entry per CDR3 protein and no DNA. This sample's clone table lists tens of thousands of distinct CDR3 sequences. Sequencing was done on a sample of blood. These TCRs come from a human donor with ulcerative colitis or Crohn's disease, or a healthy co-twin of an affected twin (not recorded which).

CDR3: CASSRTFRTADTQYF. The rearrangement joins TRBV12-3 or TRBV12-4 to TRBJ2-3; there is no DNA to check the TCRdb D call of TRBD1. This CDR3 spans 15 amino acids.

The genes are TRBV5-1 and TRBJ2-1; lacking DNA, the TRBD1 call made by TCRdb goes unchecked. Germline values: CDR1 SGHRS, CDR2 YFSETQ. The CDR3 is made up of 15 amino acids. This chain's CDR3 is CASRLGGPPYNEQFF.

The chain carries TRBV19 and TRBJ1-1; the TCRdb call, TRBD1, lacks DNA for checking. CDR1 is LNHDA and CDR2 is SQIVND in the germline V gene (reference sequence). The CDR3 totals 13 residues. The CDR3 loop is CASTFGERTEAFF.

This chain links TRBV18 with TRBJ1-2. The germline V gene has CDR1 KGHSH and CDR2 LQKENI. This CDR3 is built from 13 residues. The CDR3 loop reads CASSPTEGNGYTF.

J is TRBJ1-1 and V is TRBV12-3 or TRBV12-4; the TRBD1 assignment by TCRdb is unverifiable without DNA. The CDR3 runs 13 residues. CDR3 amino acids: CASRSTGNTEAFF.

The V and J genes are TRBV7-2 and TRBJ2-7. This CDR3 is 15 amino acids long. Germline V gives CDR1 SGHTA, CDR2 FQGNSA. The CDR3 protein is CASSFSRSVIYEQYF. Drawing the rest from reference TRBV7-2 and TRBJ2-7, the complete variable domain is GAGVSQSPSNKVTEKGKDVELRCDPISGHTALYWYRQSLGQGLEFLIYFQGNSAPDKSGLPSDRFSAERTGGSVSTLTIQRTQQEDSAVYLCASSFSRSVIYEQYFGPGTRLTVT.

The CDR3 region is CSALPGDASDTQYF. This chain links TRBV20-1 with TRBJ2-3; TCRdb's assignment of TRBD1 cannot be checked, as there is no DNA. The germline V gene has CDR1 DFQATT and CDR2 SNEGSKA (reference sequence). The CDR3 has 14 residues.

This chain links TRBV12-3 or TRBV12-4 with TRBJ1-3. This CDR3 region has 13 residues. CDR3 sequence reads: CASSSNSGNTIYF.

The gene calls are TRBV12-3 or TRBV12-4 and TRBJ2-2; TCRdb picks TRBD2, but there is no DNA to check that call. CDR3 length: 12 amino acids. The chain's CDR3 is CVWARDTGELFF.